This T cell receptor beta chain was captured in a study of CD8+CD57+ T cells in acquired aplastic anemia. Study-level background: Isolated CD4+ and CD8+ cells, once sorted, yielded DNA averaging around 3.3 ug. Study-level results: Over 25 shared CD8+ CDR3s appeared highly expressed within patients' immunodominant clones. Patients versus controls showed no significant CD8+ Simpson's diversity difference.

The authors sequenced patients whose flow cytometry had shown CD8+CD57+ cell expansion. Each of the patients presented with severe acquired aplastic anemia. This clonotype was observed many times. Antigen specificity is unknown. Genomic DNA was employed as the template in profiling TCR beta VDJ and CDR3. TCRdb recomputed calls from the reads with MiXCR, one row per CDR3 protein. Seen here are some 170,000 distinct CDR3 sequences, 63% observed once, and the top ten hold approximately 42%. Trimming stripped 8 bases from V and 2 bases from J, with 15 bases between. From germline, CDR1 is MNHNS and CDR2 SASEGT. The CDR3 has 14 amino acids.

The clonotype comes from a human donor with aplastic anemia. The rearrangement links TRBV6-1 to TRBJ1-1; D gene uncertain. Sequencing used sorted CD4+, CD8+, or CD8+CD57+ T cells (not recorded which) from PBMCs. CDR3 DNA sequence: TGTGCCAGCGAGGCGGGGTCCGAAAACACTGAAGCTTTCTTT. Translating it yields CASEAGSENTEAFF.